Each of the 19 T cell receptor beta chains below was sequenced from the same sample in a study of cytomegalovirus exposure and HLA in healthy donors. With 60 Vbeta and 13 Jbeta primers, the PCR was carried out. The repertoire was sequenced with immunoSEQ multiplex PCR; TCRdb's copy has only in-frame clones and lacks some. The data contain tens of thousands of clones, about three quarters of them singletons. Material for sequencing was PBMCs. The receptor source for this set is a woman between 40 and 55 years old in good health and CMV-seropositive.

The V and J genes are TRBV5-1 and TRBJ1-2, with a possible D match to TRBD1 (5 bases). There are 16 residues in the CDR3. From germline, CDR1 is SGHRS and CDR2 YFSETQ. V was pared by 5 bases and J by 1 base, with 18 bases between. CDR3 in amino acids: CASRDGGTGINYGYTF. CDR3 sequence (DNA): TGCGCCAGCAGGGATGGGGGGACCGGTATTAACTATGGCTACACCTTC. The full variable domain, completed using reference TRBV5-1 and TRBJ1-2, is KAGVTQTPRYLIKTRGQQVTLSCSPISGHRSVSWYQQTPGQGLQFLFEYFSETQRNKGNFPGRFSGRQFSNSRSEMNVSTLELGDSALYLCASRDGGTGINYGYTFGSGTRLTVV.

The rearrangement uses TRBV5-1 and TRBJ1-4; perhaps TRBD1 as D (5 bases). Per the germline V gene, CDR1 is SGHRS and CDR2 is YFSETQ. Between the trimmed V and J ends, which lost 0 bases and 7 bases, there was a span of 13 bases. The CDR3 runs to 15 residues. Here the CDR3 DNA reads TGCGCCAGCAGCTTGGCGGGGGTTTTGGGTGAAAAACTGTTTTTT. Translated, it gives CASSLAGVLGEKLFF.

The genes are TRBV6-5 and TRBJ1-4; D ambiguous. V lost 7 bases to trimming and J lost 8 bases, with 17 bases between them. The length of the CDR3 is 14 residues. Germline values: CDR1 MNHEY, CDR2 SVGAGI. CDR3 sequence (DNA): TGTGCCAGCAAAACACAGCCCAGTGGGGAAAAACTGTTTTTT. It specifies CASKTQPSGEKLFF.

The CDR3 DNA reads as TGTGCCAGCAGCGTAGGGGACAGGGGGGAAAAACTGTTTTTT. This encodes CASSVGDRGEKLFF. The chain uses TRBV9 and TRBJ1-4, with 11 positions matching TRBD1. Germline V gives CDR1 SGDLS, CDR2 YYNGEE. After removal of 0 bases from V and 8 bases from J, the junction contained 0 bases not matched to a gene. The CDR3 totals 14 residues.

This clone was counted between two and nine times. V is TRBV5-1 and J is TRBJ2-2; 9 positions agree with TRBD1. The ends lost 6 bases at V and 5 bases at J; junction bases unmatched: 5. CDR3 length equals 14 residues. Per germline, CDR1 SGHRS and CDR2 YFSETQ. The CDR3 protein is CASKGQGGTGELFF. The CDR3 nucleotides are TGCGCCAGCAAGGGACAGGGAGGAACCGGGGAGCTGTTTTTT.

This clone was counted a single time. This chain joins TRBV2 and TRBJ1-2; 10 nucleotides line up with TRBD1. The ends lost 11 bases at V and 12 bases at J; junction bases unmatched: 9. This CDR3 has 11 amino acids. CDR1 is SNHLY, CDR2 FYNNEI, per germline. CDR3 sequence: CAGRDRGYDTF. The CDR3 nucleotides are TGTGCCGGCCGGGACAGGGGCTATGACACCTTC. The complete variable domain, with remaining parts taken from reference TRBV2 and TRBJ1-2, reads EPEVTQTPSHQVTQMGQEVILRCVPISNHLYFYWYRQILGQKVEFLVSFYNNEISEKSEIFDDQFSVERPDGSNFTLKIRSTKLEDSAMYFCAGRDRGYDTFGSGTRLTVV.

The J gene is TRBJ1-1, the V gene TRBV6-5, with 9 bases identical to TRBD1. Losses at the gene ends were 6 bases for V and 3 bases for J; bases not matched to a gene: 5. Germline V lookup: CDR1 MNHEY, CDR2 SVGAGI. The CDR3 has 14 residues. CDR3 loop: CASRGQGRHTEAFF. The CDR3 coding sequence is TGTGCCAGCAGGGGACAGGGAAGGCACACTGAAGCTTTCTTT.

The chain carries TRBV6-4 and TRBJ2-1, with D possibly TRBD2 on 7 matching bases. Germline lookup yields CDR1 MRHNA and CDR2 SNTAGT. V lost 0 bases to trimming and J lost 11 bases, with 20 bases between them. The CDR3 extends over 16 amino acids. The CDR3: CASSDSKGGAFGKQFF. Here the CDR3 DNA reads TGTGCCAGCAGTGACTCGAAGGGGGGGGCCTTTGGAAAGCAGTTCTTC.

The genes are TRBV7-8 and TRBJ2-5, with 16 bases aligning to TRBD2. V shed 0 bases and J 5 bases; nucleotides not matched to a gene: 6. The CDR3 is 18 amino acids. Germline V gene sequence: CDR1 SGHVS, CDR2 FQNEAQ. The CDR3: CASSLAGTSGGAGETQYF. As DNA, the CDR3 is TGTGCCAGCAGCTTAGCGGGGACTAGCGGGGGGGCCGGGGAGACCCAGTACTTC.

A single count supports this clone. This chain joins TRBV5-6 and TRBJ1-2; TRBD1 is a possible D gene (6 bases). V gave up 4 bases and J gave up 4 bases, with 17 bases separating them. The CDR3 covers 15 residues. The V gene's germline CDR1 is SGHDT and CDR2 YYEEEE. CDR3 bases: TGTGCCAGCAGCCCCTGGACAGACACCGCCTATGGCTACACCTTC. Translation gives CASSPWTDTAYGYTF.

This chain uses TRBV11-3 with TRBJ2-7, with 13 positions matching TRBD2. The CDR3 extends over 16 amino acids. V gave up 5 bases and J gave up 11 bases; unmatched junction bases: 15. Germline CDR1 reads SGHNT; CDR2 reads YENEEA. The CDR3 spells CASSRGYRLAGGVKYF. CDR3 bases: TGTGCCAGCAGCCGAGGCTATCGACTAGCGGGGGGTGTGAAGTACTTC. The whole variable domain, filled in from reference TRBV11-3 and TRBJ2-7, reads EAGVVQSPRYKIIEKKQPVAFWCNPISGHNTLYWYLQNLGQGPELLIRYENEEAVDDSQLPKDRFSAERLKGVDSTLKIQPAELGDSAVYLCASSRGYRLAGGVKYFGPGTRLTVT.

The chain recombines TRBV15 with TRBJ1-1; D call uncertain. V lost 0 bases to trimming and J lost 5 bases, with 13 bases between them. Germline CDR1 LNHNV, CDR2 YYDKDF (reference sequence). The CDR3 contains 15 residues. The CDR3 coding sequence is TGTGCCACCAGCAGAGATCAGATCCGGGGTACTGAAGCTTTCTTT. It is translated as CATSRDQIRGTEAFF.

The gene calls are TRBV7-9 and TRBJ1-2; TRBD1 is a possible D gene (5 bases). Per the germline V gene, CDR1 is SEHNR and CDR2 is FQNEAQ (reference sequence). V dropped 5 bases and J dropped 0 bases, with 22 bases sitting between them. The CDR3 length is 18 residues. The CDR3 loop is CASSPTGRATITNYGYTF. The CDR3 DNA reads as TGTGCCAGCAGCCCTACGGGCAGGGCGACAATCACTAACTATGGCTACACCTTC.

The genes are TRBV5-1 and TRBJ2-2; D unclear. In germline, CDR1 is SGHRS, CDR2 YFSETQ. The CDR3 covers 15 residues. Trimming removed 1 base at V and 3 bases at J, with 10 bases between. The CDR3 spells CASSLLGSYTGELFF. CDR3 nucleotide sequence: TGCGCCAGCAGCTTGTTGGGCAGCTACACCGGGGAGCTGTTTTTT.

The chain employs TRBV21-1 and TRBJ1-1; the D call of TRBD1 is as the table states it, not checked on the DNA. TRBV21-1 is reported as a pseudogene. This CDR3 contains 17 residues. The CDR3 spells CASSKVVDRRMNTEAFF. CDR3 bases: TGTGCCAGCAGCAAAGTGGTAGACAGGCGAATGAACACTGAAGCTTTCTTT.

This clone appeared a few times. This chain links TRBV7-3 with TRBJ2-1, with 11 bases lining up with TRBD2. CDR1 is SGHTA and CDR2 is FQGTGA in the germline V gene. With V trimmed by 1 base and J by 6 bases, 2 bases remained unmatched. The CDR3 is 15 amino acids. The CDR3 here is CASSLILAGVNEQFF. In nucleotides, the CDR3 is TGTGCCAGCAGCTTAATACTAGCGGGGGTCAATGAGCAGTTCTTC.

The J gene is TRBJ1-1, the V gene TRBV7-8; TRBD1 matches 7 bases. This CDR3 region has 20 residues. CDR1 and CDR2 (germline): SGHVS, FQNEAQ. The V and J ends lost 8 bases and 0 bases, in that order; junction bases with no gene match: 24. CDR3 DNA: TGTGCCAGCGCCAATAGGCAGCTGGGGACAGCTCCCGGCATGAACACTGAAGCTTTCTTT. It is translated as CASANRQLGTAPGMNTEAFF.

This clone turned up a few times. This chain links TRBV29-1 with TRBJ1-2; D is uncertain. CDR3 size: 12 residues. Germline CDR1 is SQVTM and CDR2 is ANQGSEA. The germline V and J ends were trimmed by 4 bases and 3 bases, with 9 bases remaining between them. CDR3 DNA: TGCAGCGTTGTCATGGGCGACTATGGCTACACCTTC. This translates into CSVVMGDYGYTF.

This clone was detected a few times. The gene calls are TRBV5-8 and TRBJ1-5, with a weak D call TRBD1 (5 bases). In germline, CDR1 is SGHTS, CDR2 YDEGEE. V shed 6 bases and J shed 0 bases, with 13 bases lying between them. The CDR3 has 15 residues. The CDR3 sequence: CASTLQGYSNQPQHF. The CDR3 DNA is TGTGCCAGCACCCTCCAGGGTTATAGCAATCAGCCCCAGCATTTT.